Below, 16 T cell receptor beta chains from the same sample are listed, as sequenced in a study of blood T cell repertoires in COVID-19. The method was immunoSEQ multiplex PCR; TCRdb's version includes in-frame clones alone and lacks a portion of them. The table shows 20,000 to 30,000 clones, with 94% occurring only once. Sequenced input: peripheral blood. These receptors came from a human donor with active COVID-19. The donor label of this sample is uncertain.

This chain links TRBV10-2 with TRBJ2-5; 7 bases are a match to TRBD1. This CDR3 is 14 amino acids long. Germline trimming cut 3 bases from V and 2 bases from J; bases unmatched to any gene: 3. Germline CDR1 reads WSHSY; CDR2 reads SAAADI. DNA of the CDR3: TGCGCCAGCAGTGACAGACAGGGACAAGAGACCCAGTACTTC. Translated: CASSDRQGQETQYF.

The V call is TRBV2, the J call TRBJ2-5, with 10 bases lining up with TRBD1. Losses at the gene ends were 6 bases for V and 5 bases for J; bases not matched to a gene: 6. There are 14 residues in the CDR3. Germline V gene lookup returns CDR1 SNHLY and CDR2 FYNNEI. The CDR3 sequence is CASSRTGGGETQYF. CDR3 coding DNA: TGTGCCAGCAGCCGGACAGGGGGGGGTGAGACCCAGTACTTC.

The rearrangement links TRBV14 to TRBJ1-1, with no clear D. The CDR3 is 16 residues long. Germline-derived CDR1 and CDR2 are SGHDN and FVKESK. Trimming took off 1 base at V and 3 bases at J, with 15 bases between the two ends. In DNA, the CDR3 is TGTGCCAGCAGCCAAGGCGGGTGGGCGGGAGACACTGAAGCTTTCTTT. Its protein product is CASSQGGWAGDTEAFF.

The rearrangement uses TRBV7-2 and TRBJ2-5, with D unclear. The CDR3 spans 14 residues. The germline gives CDR1 SGHTA, CDR2 FQGNSA. Trimming removed 5 bases at V and 5 bases at J, with 15 bases between. This chain's CDR3 is CASSPRSLAETQYF. The CDR3 nucleotides are TGTGCCAGCAGCCCCCGTTCCCTGGCCGAGACCCAGTACTTC.

This sequence joins TRBV10-3 and TRBJ2-7; 7 bases agree with TRBD1. The CDR3 contains 14 residues. CDR1 and CDR2 (germline): ENHRY, SYGVKD. V dropped 11 bases and J dropped 5; count of bases not matched to a gene: 15. The CDR3 reads CAPLLAQGIHEQYF. CDR3 DNA: TGTGCCCCCCTACTCGCACAGGGGATCCACGAGCAGTACTTC.

This sequence joins TRBV9 and TRBJ2-3; 11 nucleotides agree with TRBD2. From germline, CDR1 is SGDLS and CDR2 YYNGEE. The CDR3 covers 14 residues. Trimming removed 3 bases from V and 5 bases from J; junction bases left unmatched: 2. CDR3 DNA sequence: TGTGCCAGCAGCGAGGGGACTAGCGGAGATACGCAGTATTTT. Translating gives CASSEGTSGDTQYF.

This chain connects TRBV5-6 to TRBJ1-5, with 8 bases fitting TRBD1. Trimming cost V 4 bases and J 4 bases; bases outside gene matches: 10. The CDR3 sequence is 16 residues long. Germline CDR1 SGHDT, CDR2 YYEEEE. The CDR3 DNA sequence: TGTGCCAGCAGCGCCGGACAGGGTATTGGAAATCAGCCCCAGCATTTT. This codes for CASSAGQGIGNQPQHF.

The rearrangement links TRBV18 to TRBJ1-2; 7 bases agree with TRBD1. Trimming took 2 bases from V and 5 from J; bases not matched to a gene: 5. The CDR3 is 14 amino acids. Germline V gene sequence: CDR1 KGHSH, CDR2 LQKENI. CDR3 residues: CASSPGTDRYGYTF. The CDR3 nucleotides read TGTGCCAGCTCACCAGGGACAGATAGGTATGGCTACACCTTC.

The V call is TRBV6-2 or TRBV6-3, the J call TRBJ1-4; no clear D. Trimming took off 0 bases at V and 0 bases at J, with 8 bases between the two ends. There are 16 residues in the CDR3. The V gene's germline CDR1 is MNHEY and CDR2 SVGEGT. The DNA for the CDR3 is TGTGCCAGCAGTTACTCGCGCGTTGCAACTAATGAAAAACTGTTTTTT. Translating it yields CASSYSRVATNEKLFF.

This rearrangement joins TRBV3-1 (or the pseudogene TRBV3-2) to TRBJ2-2, with 7 bases that match TRBD1. The CDR3 length is 13 residues. Unmatched junction bases numbered 0, after V lost 2 bases and J lost 6 bases. The germline V gene has CDR1 LGHDT and CDR2 YNNKEL (reference sequence). CDR3 protein: CASSQTGAGELFF. In nucleotides, the CDR3 is TGTGCCAGCAGCCAAACAGGGGCCGGGGAGCTGTTTTTT.

The rearrangement links TRBV18 to TRBJ2-5; 7 nucleotides align to TRBD2. V lost 6 bases to trimming and J lost 5 bases; unmatched junction nucleotides: 12. In germline, CDR1 is KGHSH, CDR2 LQKENI. The CDR3 sequence is 15 residues long. The CDR3 region is CASSQILADTETQYF. In DNA form, the CDR3 reads TGTGCCAGCTCTCAGATCCTAGCGGATACGGAGACCCAGTACTTC.

This chain links TRBV27 with TRBJ1-5, with D perhaps matching TRBD1 (6 bases). The CDR3 contains 15 residues. The germline CDR1 and CDR2 sequences are MNHEY and SMNVEV (reference sequence). V was cut by 3 bases and J by 0 bases, with 9 bases left in between. The CDR3 spells CASSFTGYSNQPQHF. The DNA for the CDR3 is TGTGCCAGCAGTTTTACAGGGTATAGCAATCAGCCCCAGCATTTT.

This chain connects TRBV11-3 to TRBJ2-5, with a possible D match to TRBD2 (6 bases). Trimming cost V 4 bases and J 5 bases, with 11 bases left between them. This CDR3 is 13 amino acids long. CDR1 and CDR2 from the germline V gene are SGHNT and YENEEA. The CDR3 reads CASSSTSTETQYF. The CDR3 bases are TGTGCCAGCAGCTCCACTAGCACGGAGACCCAGTACTTC.

The rearrangement uses TRBV6-5 and TRBJ2-3, with 9 bases fitting TRBD2. The CDR3 extends over 15 amino acids. The germline V gene encodes CDR1 MNHEY and CDR2 SVGAGI. V shed 2 bases, J shed 6 bases, and the junction held 6 bases outside the gene matches. The CDR3 spells CASSYAGGNSDTQYF. CDR3 bases: TGTGCCAGCAGTTACGCGGGAGGGAATAGTGATACGCAGTATTTT.

This rearrangement joins TRBV6-5 to TRBJ2-7, with TRBD1 matching over 8 bases. The CDR3 has 14 amino acids. Germline V gives CDR1 MNHEY, CDR2 SVGAGI. J gave up 7 bases and V 10 bases, and 15 bases lay outside the gene matches. The CDR3 loop reads CATRLVTGVLEQYF. For the CDR3, the DNA is TGTGCCACCCGTCTAGTGACAGGGGTCTTGGAGCAGTACTTC.

The J gene is TRBJ2-5, the V gene TRBV4-1; TRBD1 matches 7 bases. J was trimmed by 5 bases and V by 1 base; bases with no gene match: 16. Germline CDR1 MGHRA, CDR2 YSYEKL. The CDR3 extends over 18 amino acids. In DNA, the CDR3 is TGCGCCAGCAGCCAAGCGGGAAAGATAGACAGGGTAGGGGAGACCCAGTACTTC. This gives the protein CASSQAGKIDRVGETQYF.